The 9 T cell receptor beta chains below come from one sample, sequenced in a study of blood T cell repertoires in COVID-19. Libraries were prepared by immunoSEQ multiplex PCR; TCRdb keeps only in-frame clonotypes and omits some of them. The sample holds tens of thousands of clones; 80% to 90% are singletons and the top ten take less than 35%. Material: peripheral blood. These receptor sequences come from an elderly woman with COVID-19, enrolled during active disease.

This clone was counted between two and nine times. The DNA of the CDR3 is TGTGCCAGCAGTTTCGACAGGGGATACGTCTATGGCTACACCTTC. Residues: CASSFDRGYVYGYTF. The gene calls are TRBV6-5 and TRBJ1-2; 8 bases align to TRBD1. Germline V gene lookup returns CDR1 MNHEY and CDR2 SVGAGI. CDR3 length: 15 amino acids. V lost 4 bases and J lost 4; bases outside the gene matches: 8.

V and J are TRBV12-3 or TRBV12-4 and TRBJ2-1; possibly TRBD1 for D (6 bases). Trimming took off 6 bases at V and 11 bases at J, with 11 bases between the two ends. The CDR3 length is 11 residues. The CDR3 reads CASRTGQKQFF. The CDR3 nucleotides are TGTGCCAGCAGAACCGGACAGAAGCAGTTCTTC.

J is TRBJ2-2 and V is TRBV9; TRBD2 is a possible D gene (5 bases). The CDR3 has 14 amino acids. With 4 bases removed from V and 4 bases from J, the gap between germline ends came to 11 bases. Germline CDR1 and CDR2: SGDLS and YYNGEE. DNA of the CDR3: TGTGCCAGCAGCCCCCGGGCGGGCACCGGGGAGCTGTTTTTT. Amino acid sequence: CASSPRAGTGELFF. Full variable domain (rest looked up from reference TRBV9 and TRBJ2-2): DSGVTQTPKHLITATGQRVTLRCSPRSGDLSVYWYQQSLDQGLQFLIQYYNGEERAKGNILERFSAQQFPDLHSELNLSSLELGDSALYFCASSPRAGTGELFFGEGSRLTVL.

The rearrangement joins TRBV7-2 to TRBJ2-2; D is unresolved. The CDR3 has 14 amino acids. Looked up from germline, CDR1 is SGHTA and CDR2 is FQGNSA. Trimming cost V 2 bases and J 1 base, with 5 bases left between them. In DNA form, the CDR3 reads TGTGCCAGCAGCTTATCCAGGAACACCGGGGAGCTGTTTTTT. Translation gives CASSLSRNTGELFF.

The V call is TRBV6-5, the J call TRBJ1-1; D remains unclear. The V and J ends lost 4 bases and 10 bases respectively, with 22 bases between them. The germline CDR1 and CDR2 sequences are MNHEY and SVGAGI. The CDR3 extends over 15 amino acids. The CDR3 coding sequence is TGTGCCAGCAGTTCCCGGGGTAGAAGGGTTATGGGAGCTTTCTTT. Amino acid sequence: CASSSRGRRVMGAFF.

Notes on this clone: Other DNA variants within this sample encode the same CDR3. The CDR3 nucleotides are TGTGCCAGTAGTGACAGGGGTAGGTCTGGGGCCAACGTCCTGACTTTC. The encoded protein is CASSDRGRSGANVLTF. The chain recombines TRBV19 with TRBJ2-6; 8 bases line up with TRBD1. Per germline, CDR1 LNHDA and CDR2 SQIVND (reference sequence). After removal of 5 bases from V and 1 base from J, the junction contained 4 bases not matched to a gene. This CDR3 comprises 16 residues.

The chain carries TRBV3-1 (or the pseudogene TRBV3-2) and TRBJ1-4, with no clear D. CDR1 LGHDT and CDR2 YNNKEL come from the germline V gene (reference sequence). The V and J ends lost 2 bases and 12 bases respectively, with 19 bases between them. CDR3 length equals 15 residues. CDR3 DNA sequence: TGTGCCAGCAGCCAAATGTTAGCAGGCTCCGGGGAACTGTTTTTT. Amino acid sequence: CASSQMLAGSGELFF.

This clone was observed a single time. The chain employs TRBV2 and TRBJ1-2; D gene ambiguous. Germline V gene lookup returns CDR1 SNHLY and CDR2 FYNNEI. V dropped 5 bases and J dropped 5 bases, with 15 bases sitting between them. The length of the CDR3 is 14 residues. CDR3 nucleotide sequence: TGTGCCAGCAGTTCCAACCCTGGAGGGTATGGCTACACCTTC. Its protein product is CASSSNPGGYGYTF.

This rearrangement joins TRBV6-1 to TRBJ2-1; 9 nucleotides agree with TRBD2. J lost 0 bases, V lost 3 bases, and 0 bases had no gene match. Germline CDR1 MNHNS, CDR2 SASEGT. The CDR3 has 15 residues. The CDR3 nucleotides read TGTGCCAGCAGTGAGACTAGCGGCTCCTACAATGAGCAGTTCTTC. Its protein product is CASSETSGSYNEQFF.